Listed here are 27 T cell receptor beta chains from one sample, sequenced in a study of blood T cell repertoires in acute mononucleosis. Method: immunoSEQ multiplex PCR; TCRdb's copy keeps in-frame clones and lacks some. The sample includes 6,000 to 9,000 clones, about 25% of them seen just once. The time point: acute infectious mononucleosis, at clinical presentation within 2 weeks of symptom onset (visit 1). This material consisted of EBV YVL epitope tetramer+ CD8+ T cells sorted from PBMCs, taken during acute infectious mononucleosis. Subset given: CD8 T cells binding a tetramer with EBV BRLF1 109-117 peptide (YVL-BR). These receptors were collected from a woman under 30 with infectious mononucleosis caused by EBV.

This clone was counted only a few times. The J gene is TRBJ2-5, the V gene TRBV6-5; 7 bases line up with TRBD1. CDR1 is MNHEY, CDR2 SVGAGI, per germline. Losses at the gene ends were 4 bases for V and 5 bases for J; bases not matched to a gene: 10. The CDR3 runs 15 residues. The CDR3 DNA is TGTGCCAGCAGTTCATTGACAGGGTCGGCGGAGACCCAGTACTTC. Encoded protein: CASSSLTGSAETQYF.

This clone was detected a few times. The chain uses TRBV6-4 and TRBJ2-1, with D possibly TRBD1 on 5 matching bases. Per germline, CDR1 MRHNA and CDR2 SNTAGT. V lost 5 bases, J lost 0 bases, and 14 bases lay in between. There are 16 residues in the CDR3. CDR3 loop: CASSLDTTSSYNEQFF. CDR3 DNA sequence: TGTGCCAGCAGTTTGGACACCACGAGCTCCTACAATGAGCAGTTCTTC.

This clone was picked up a small number of times. CDR3 amino acids: CASSLIGGGISYEQYF. The CDR3 region has the DNA TGTGCCAGCAGCTTAATAGGGGGCGGTATCTCCTACGAGCAGTACTTC. J is TRBJ2-7 and V is TRBV7-3; the match to TRBD1 covers 7 bases. The germline CDR1 and CDR2 sequences are SGHTA and FQGTGA. V lost 1 base to trimming and J lost 0 bases; unmatched junction nucleotides: 6. The CDR3 is 16 amino acids.

The V call is TRBV9, the J call TRBJ2-5; 10 bases are a match to TRBD2. Germline V gives CDR1 SGDLS, CDR2 YYNGEE. The junction had 9 bases not matched to a gene; V was cut back by 5 bases and J by 2 bases. The CDR3 has 16 residues. CDR3 in DNA: TGTGCCAGCAGTGACTCACCACTAGCGGGGCAAGAGACCCAGTACTTC. Protein: CASSDSPLAGQETQYF.

This clone showed up just a few times. The chain is built from TRBV11-2 and TRBJ2-5; D not resolved. The better agreement between TRBJ2-7 and the DNA end casts doubt on the J call. Germline lookup yields CDR1 SGHAT and CDR2 FQNNGV. There are 12 residues in the CDR3. This CDR3 is CASSPVNYEQYF. The CDR3 bases are TGTGCCAGCAGCCCGGTCAACTACGAGCAGTACTTC.

Ten or more counts support this clone. V gene TRBV6-1 combines with J gene TRBJ2-7; D is ambiguous. CDR3 length: 15 amino acids. Germline CDR1 MNHNS, CDR2 SASEGT. Trimming removed 6 bases from V and 0 bases from J, with 15 bases in between. CDR3 sequence reads: CASSLAGPSSYEQYF. The CDR3 bases are TGTGCCAGCAGCCTCGCCGGGCCAAGCTCCTACGAGCAGTACTTC.

This clone was found a few times. The chain employs TRBV23-1 and TRBJ2-1; 7 bases are a match to TRBD2. TRBV23-1 is an ORF; its function is uncertain. Trimming removed 6 bases from V and 8 bases from J; junction bases left unmatched: 16. The CDR3 contains 16 residues. The CDR3 DNA is TGCGCCAGCAGCCCCCTTCCTAGCGGTTTTGGGCATGAGCAGTTCTTC. Translation: CASSPLPSGFGHEQFF.

This clone was picked up many times. V is TRBV5-6 and J is TRBJ2-5; D possibly corresponds to TRBD2 (6 bases). The CDR3 is 15 amino acids. V gave up 6 bases and J gave up 2 bases, with 17 bases separating them. Germline V gene data show CDR1 as SGHDT and CDR2 as YYEEEE. The CDR3 is CASMRELAGQETQYF. In DNA form, the CDR3 reads TGTGCCAGCATGAGGGAGTTGGCGGGGCAAGAGACCCAGTACTTC. Complete variable domain (other parts from reference TRBV5-6 and TRBJ2-5): DAGVTQSPTHLIKTRGQQVTLRCSPKSGHDTVSWYQQALGQGPQFIFQYYEEEERQRGNFPDRFSGHQFPNYSSELNVNALLLGDSALYLCASMRELAGQETQYFGPGTRLLVL.

This clone was detected a few times. The rearrangement links TRBV28 to TRBJ2-7, with TRBD1 matching 8 bases. J gave up 2 bases and V 5 bases, and 11 bases lay outside the gene matches. In germline, CDR1 is MDHEN, CDR2 SYDVKM. The CDR3 is made up of 16 amino acids. In DNA, the CDR3 is TGTGCCAGCAGTATCTTCCGGGACAGGCCGACCTACGAGCAGTACTTC. Its protein is CASSIFRDRPTYEQYF.

For this clone: With a far larger clone one base away, a read error is the likely cause. This sample also contains other DNA sequences that code for the same CDR3. The V call is TRBV6-5, the J call TRBJ2-5, with 11 nucleotides matching TRBD2. The J segment lost 2 bases and the V segment lost 6 bases, leaving 5 bases of the junction unmatched. Looked up from germline, CDR1 is MNHEY and CDR2 is SVGAGI. The CDR3 is 15 residues long. Here the CDR3 DNA reads TGTGCCAGCAGCCTACTAGCGGGGGAACAAGAGACCCAGTACTTC. Translated, it gives CASSLLAGEQETQYF.

The chain has TRBV29-1 and TRBJ2-1; D uncertain. Deletions cut 4 bases from V and 12 bases from J, with 16 bases between. From germline, CDR1 is SQVTM and CDR2 ANQGSEA. The CDR3 consists of 12 residues. The CDR3 here is CSVGQAQTMQFF. The CDR3 DNA reads TGCAGCGTTGGGCAGGCGCAAACAATGCAGTTCTTC.

This clone was seen only a few times. The genes are TRBV6-1 and TRBJ2-5; D might be TRBD1 (6 bases). This CDR3 is built from 12 residues. The germline V gene has CDR1 MNHNS and CDR2 SASEGT. Trimming stripped 5 bases from V and 4 bases from J, with 8 bases between. The CDR3 nucleotides are TGTGCCAGCAGTTTACAGGGAGAGACCCAGTACTTC. This sequence encodes CASSLQGETQYF.

Points on this clone: It is likely a read error: a sequence one base away is far more abundant. V and J are TRBV11-2 and TRBJ2-7; D is possibly TRBD2 (6 bases). Matching the DNA end better, TRBJ2-5 makes the J call doubtful. Germline V lookup: CDR1 SGHAT, CDR2 FQNNGV. The CDR3 extends over 15 amino acids. The CDR3 DNA follows: TGTGCCAGCCTGAGGGAGTTGGCGGGGCAAGAGACCCAGTACTTC. This encodes CASLRELAGQETQYF.

This clone was recorded a few times. The V gene is TRBV5-4, the J gene TRBJ2-1; 9 positions agree with TRBD2. V lost 0 bases to trimming and J lost 5 bases; unmatched junction nucleotides: 3. The length of the CDR3 is 15 residues. The V gene's germline CDR1 is SGHNT and CDR2 YYREEE (reference sequence). As DNA, the CDR3 is TGTGCCAGCAGCTTGGGCGGGAGGGGGCACAATGAGCAGTTCTTC. Translated, it gives CASSLGGRGHNEQFF. Full variable domain (outside the CDR3, taken from reference TRBV5-4 and TRBJ2-1): ETGVTQSPTHLIKTRGQQVTLRCSSQSGHNTVSWYQQALGQGPQFIFQYYREEENGRGNFPPRFSGLQFPNYSSELNVNALELDDSALYLCASSLGGRGHNEQFFGPGTRLTVL.

The rearrangement uses TRBV28 and TRBJ2-1; D is ambiguous. The length of the CDR3 is 12 residues. Per germline, CDR1 MDHEN and CDR2 SYDVKM. Trimming removed 10 bases at V and 4 bases at J, with 11 bases between. CDR3 bases: TGTGCCACCACGGCGGCGTACAATGAGCAGTTCTTC. Its protein product is CATTAAYNEQFF.

This clone was seen at least ten times. The V call is TRBV13, the J call TRBJ2-5; D is ambiguous. Germline V CDR1 and CDR2: PRHDT, FYEKMQ (reference sequence). The CDR3 spans 12 residues. Between the trimmed V and J ends, which lost 5 bases and 5 bases, there was a span of 9 bases. The CDR3 DNA follows: TGTGCCAGCAGCAAAGGACCCGAGACCCAGTACTTC. Translation gives CASSKGPETQYF.

This clone counts as medium-sized. The chain recombines TRBV21-1 with TRBJ2-7; TRBD2 is taken as the D call from the table, unchecked against the DNA. TRBV21-1 is recorded as a pseudogene. The CDR3 length is 13 residues. CDR3 DNA sequence: TGTCCTACTTGTAAGCCCCACCCCTACGAGCAGTACTTC. It translates to CPTCKPHPYEQYF.

In regard to this clone: A far bigger clonotype differs at one base, so this is likely a read error. The V and J genes are TRBV11-3 and TRBJ2-1; TRBD2 is a possible D gene (6 bases). The CDR3 is made up of 15 amino acids. Germline CDR1 is SGHNT and CDR2 is YENEEA. V was pared by 6 bases and J by 10 bases, with 22 bases between. The CDR3 DNA reads TGTGCCAGCAGGAATTTCAGGGAGGCCACTGGAGAGCAGTTCTTC. It encodes CASRNFREATGEQFF.

This clone was picked up a small number of times. This likely stems from a read error, as it lies one base from a far larger clone. Other DNA sequences from this sample encode an identical CDR3 as well. The chain links TRBV5-5 to TRBJ2-7; D is unresolved. Germline V gives CDR1 SGHKS, CDR2 YYEKEE (reference sequence). CDR3 length equals 13 residues. Between the trimmed V and J ends, which lost 4 bases and 2 bases, there was a span of 10 bases. The DNA for the CDR3 is TGTGCCAGCAGCCAAGAGTGGGCCTACGAGCAGTACTTC. Residues: CASSQEWAYEQYF.

Comments on this clone: One base separates it from a far larger clone, so it is likely a read error. Additional DNA sequences in this sample encode the identical CDR3. The rearrangement joins TRBV19 to TRBJ2-1, with no clear D. The germline V gene encodes CDR1 LNHDA and CDR2 SQIVND (reference sequence). There are 11 residues in the CDR3. DNA for the CDR3: TGTGCTAGTAGTAAGTACAATGAGCAGTTCTTC. Its translation is CASSKYNEQFF.

In the case of this clone: A far larger clone differs by one base, so this is likely a read error. V is TRBV6-5 and J is TRBJ2-5; D uncertain. The V and J ends lost 6 bases and 5 bases respectively, with 7 bases between them. Germline V lookup: CDR1 MNHEY, CDR2 SVGAGI. CDR3 length: 11 residues. CDR3: CASRDFETQYF. In DNA form, the CDR3 reads TGTGCCAGCAGAGACTTCGAGACCCAGTACTTC.

Points on this clone: One base separates it from a far larger clone, so it is likely a read error. In the same sample, other DNA sequences code for this CDR3. The chain is built from TRBV27 and TRBJ2-7; D unresolved. CDR3 size: 17 residues. Trimming took off 9 bases at V and 2 bases at J, with 26 bases between the two ends. CDR1 MNHEY and CDR2 SMNVEV come from the germline V gene (reference sequence). DNA of the CDR3: TGTGCCAGTAGTCATCTTAGCCAAACTTATGGCCCCTACGAGCAGTACTTC. It yields the protein CASSHLSQTYGPYEQYF.

This clone was observed at least ten times. V gene TRBV25-1 combines with J gene TRBJ1-1; possible D gene TRBD1, 5 bases. Trimming shortened V by 0 bases and J by 6 bases, and 20 bases separated the two germline ends. Germline values: CDR1 MGHDK, CDR2 SYGVNS. The CDR3 consists of 17 residues. CDR3 region: CASSEYEGRKGIPEAFF. The CDR3 nucleotides read TGTGCCAGCAGTGAATATGAGGGGCGAAAGGGAATTCCTGAAGCTTTCTTT. The full variable domain, completed using reference TRBV25-1 and TRBJ1-1, is EADIYQTPRYLVIGTGKKITLECSQTMGHDKMYWYQQDPGMELHLIHYSYGVNSTEKGDLSSESTVSRIRTEHFPLTLESARPSHTSQYLCASSEYEGRKGIPEAFFGQGTRLTVV.

The V gene is TRBV13, the J gene TRBJ2-3; D is unclear. The V gene's germline CDR1 is PRHDT and CDR2 FYEKMQ (reference sequence). The ends were cut back, 8 bases at V and 1 base at J, with 13 bases in the middle. CDR3 length equals 14 residues. The CDR3 region is CASLNPRGTDTQYF. CDR3 nucleotide sequence: TGTGCCAGCCTTAACCCACGGGGCACAGATACGCAGTATTTT.

The genes are TRBV11-2 and TRBJ2-5; perhaps TRBD2 as D (6 bases). Trimming stripped 6 bases from V and 4 bases from J, with 18 bases between. The CDR3 loop spans 15 amino acids. CDR1 SGHAT and CDR2 FQNNGV come from the germline V gene. CDR3 sequence reads: CASSFLEGQAETQYF. The CDR3 DNA follows: TGTGCCAGCAGTTTCCTGGAGGGCCAGGCAGAGACCCAGTACTTC.

The rearrangement uses TRBV13 and TRBJ2-5, with D possibly being TRBD2 (6 bases). This CDR3 has 17 amino acids. CDR1 is PRHDT and CDR2 is FYEKMQ in the germline V gene (reference sequence). Between the trimmed V and J ends, which lost 6 bases and 4 bases, there was a span of 24 bases. DNA for the CDR3: TGTGCCAGCAGTAGTACTTACCCCGGGAGTGTTGGAGAGACCCAGTACTTC. Translating it yields CASSSTYPGSVGETQYF.

The chain couples TRBV7-9 to TRBJ2-3, with unresolved D. Looked up from germline, CDR1 is SEHNR and CDR2 is FQNEAQ (reference sequence). V was trimmed by 6 bases and J by 6 bases, leaving 7 bases between them. CDR3 length: 11 amino acids. The CDR3 is CASSVIDTQYF. In DNA, the CDR3 is TGTGCCAGCAGTGTGATCGATACGCAGTATTTT.